These 12 T cell receptor beta chains came from one sample sequenced in a study of cytomegalovirus exposure and HLA in healthy donors. In the PCR, 60 Vbeta and 13 Jbeta primers were used. Some clones are missing from TCRdb's copy, which holds only in-frame ones; the method was immunoSEQ multiplex PCR. The table lists 150,000 to 190,000 clones, approximately 84% of them singletons. What was sequenced was PBMCs. The receptors shown here come from a woman aged 18-29 years in good health and CMV-seronegative.

The CDR3 region is CASSIGVAGTSYEQYF. The CDR3 bases are TGTGCCAGTAGTATCGGGGTAGCGGGAACCTCCTACGAGCAGTACTTC. The chain joins TRBV19 to TRBJ2-7, with 8 bases that match TRBD2. The CDR3 consists of 16 residues. Germline CDR1 and CDR2: LNHDA and SQIVND (reference sequence). Germline trimming cut 3 bases from V and 0 bases from J; bases unmatched to any gene: 7.

The chain combines TRBV28 with TRBJ1-2; 8 bases agree with TRBD1. Germline V gene sequence: CDR1 MDHEN, CDR2 SYDVKM. J was trimmed by 4 bases and V by 7 bases; bases with no gene match: 5. The CDR3 consists of 13 residues. CDR3 in amino acids: CASKAGGTYGYTF. In nucleotides, the CDR3 is TGTGCCAGCAAGGCAGGGGGCACCTATGGCTACACCTTC.

V gene TRBV10-3 combines with J gene TRBJ2-5, with 8 bases fitting TRBD1. The V segment lost 3 bases and the J segment 4 bases; nucleotides outside the gene matches: 7. Per the germline V gene, CDR1 is ENHRY and CDR2 is SYGVKD. The CDR3 is made up of 15 amino acids. CDR3 sequence (DNA): TGTGCCATCAGTGAAGGGCAGGGGGCGGGAGAGACCCAGTACTTC. Amino acid sequence: CAISEGQGAGETQYF.

The chain uses TRBV10-2 and TRBJ1-5, with 9 bases lining up with TRBD1. Trimming took 6 bases from V and 0 from J; bases not matched to a gene: 9. CDR1 is WSHSY, CDR2 SAAADI, per germline. This CDR3 is built from 17 residues. DNA for the CDR3: TGCGCCAGCAGACCCGGGACAGGGTTTTATAGCAATCAGCCCCAGCATTTT. It yields the protein CASRPGTGFYSNQPQHF.

The genes are TRBV30 and TRBJ1-4; the match to TRBD1 covers 11 bases. The CDR3 contains 13 residues. V gave up 4 bases and J gave up 7 bases; unmatched junction bases: 2. Germline V lookup: CDR1 GTSNPN, CDR2 SVGIG (reference sequence). The CDR3 DNA follows: TGTGCCTGGAAGGACAGGGGGCCTGAAAAACTGTTTTTT. Its protein product is CAWKDRGPEKLFF. Full variable domain (rest looked up from reference TRBV30 and TRBJ1-4): SQTIHQWPATLVQPVGSPLSLECTVEGTSNPNLYWYRQAAGRGLQLLFYSVGIGQISSEVPQNLSASRPQDRQFILSSKKLLLSDSGFYLCAWKDRGPEKLFFGSGTQLSVL.

The CDR3 spells CASRGGRPLETQYF. CDR3 in DNA: TGTGCCAGCAGGGGCGGGAGGCCCCTGGAGACCCAGTACTTC. This rearrangement joins TRBV5-5 to TRBJ2-5; 8 bases line up with TRBD2. The CDR3 spans 14 residues. J was trimmed by 5 bases and V by 5 bases; bases with no gene match: 8. Germline V CDR1 and CDR2: SGHKS, YYEKEE (reference sequence).

The chain carries TRBV19 and TRBJ1-2, with TRBD1 matching over 7 bases. CDR1 and CDR2 from the germline V gene are LNHDA and SQIVND (reference sequence). V dropped 7 bases and J dropped 10; count of bases not matched to a gene: 3. This CDR3 comprises 10 residues. The CDR3, as DNA: TGTGCCAGTAAAGACAGGGACTACACCTTC. Its translation: CASKDRDYTF.

The gene calls are TRBV2 and TRBJ1-5; tentatively, D is TRBD1 (6 bases). Germline V gene data show CDR1 as SNHLY and CDR2 as FYNNEI. The CDR3 is 14 residues long. Trimming took 3 bases from V and 4 from J, leaving 10 bases between them. CDR3 protein: CASSDYGTNQPQHF. CDR3 sequence (DNA): TGTGCCAGCAGTGATTATGGGACAAATCAGCCCCAGCATTTT.

The table lists this clone with a count of one. The genes are TRBV7-3 and TRBJ2-5; D is uncertain. With the DNA end fitting TRBJ2-7 better, the J assignment may be wrong. The CDR3 spans 11 residues. Germline assignment: CDR1 SGHTA and CDR2 FQGTGA. Written as DNA, the CDR3 is TGTGCCAGCAGCTTAGCGATCGAGCAGTACTTC. This sequence encodes CASSLAIEQYF.

This rearrangement joins TRBV18 to TRBJ2-3; D is possibly TRBD2 (6 bases). V lost 0 bases, J lost 6 bases, and 7 bases lay in between. Germline CDR1 reads KGHSH; CDR2 reads LQKENI. The CDR3 contains 13 residues. CDR3 sequence reads: CASSPPGRDTQYF. CDR3 DNA sequence: TGTGCCAGCTCACCACCGGGGAGGGATACGCAGTATTTT. Full variable domain (outside the CDR3, taken from reference TRBV18 and TRBJ2-3): NAGVMQNPRHLVRRRGQEARLRCSPMKGHSHVYWYRQLPEEGLKFMVYLQKENIIDESGMPKERFSAEFPKEGPSILRIQQVVRGDSAAYFCASSPPGRDTQYFGPGTRLTVL.

The rearrangement uses TRBV6-1 and TRBJ1-2; D uncertain. The germline V gene encodes CDR1 MNHNS and CDR2 SASEGT. The CDR3 loop spans 14 amino acids. Trimming removed 0 bases at V and 5 bases at J, with 10 bases between. The CDR3 bases are TGTGCCAGCAGTGAAGCCTTATTCCCGTATGGCTACACCTTC. Its protein product is CASSEALFPYGYTF.

The chain couples TRBV5-1 to TRBJ2-5; 13 positions match TRBD2. The CDR3 extends over 16 amino acids. J was trimmed by 1 base and V by 2 bases; bases with no gene match: 2. Germline-derived CDR1 and CDR2 are SGHRS and YFSETQ. The CDR3: CASSFGTSGAQETQYF. The CDR3 bases are TGCGCCAGCAGCTTCGGGACTAGCGGGGCCCAAGAGACCCAGTACTTC.